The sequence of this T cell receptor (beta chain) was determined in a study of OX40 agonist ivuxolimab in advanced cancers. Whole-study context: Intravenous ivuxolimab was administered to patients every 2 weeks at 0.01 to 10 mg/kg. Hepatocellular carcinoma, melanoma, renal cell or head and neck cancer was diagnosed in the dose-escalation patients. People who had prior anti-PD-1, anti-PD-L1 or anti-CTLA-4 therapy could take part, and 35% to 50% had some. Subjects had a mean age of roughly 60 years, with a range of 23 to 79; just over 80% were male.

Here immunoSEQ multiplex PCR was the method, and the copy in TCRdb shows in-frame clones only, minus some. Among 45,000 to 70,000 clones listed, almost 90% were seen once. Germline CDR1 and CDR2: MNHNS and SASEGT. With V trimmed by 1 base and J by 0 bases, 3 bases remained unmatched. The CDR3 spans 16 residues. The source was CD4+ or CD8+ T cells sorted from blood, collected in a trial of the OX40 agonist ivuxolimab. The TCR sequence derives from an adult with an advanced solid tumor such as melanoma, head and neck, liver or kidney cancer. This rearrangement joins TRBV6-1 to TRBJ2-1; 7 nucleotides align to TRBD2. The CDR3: CASSEEVAGSYNEQFF. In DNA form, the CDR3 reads TGTGCCAGCAGTGAAGAGGTAGCGGGCTCCTACAATGAGCAGTTCTTC.